This T cell receptor beta chain was captured in a study of radiation and T cells in renal cell carcinoma. General study findings and limits: In nephrectomy-only tumors, top 100 clonotypes averaged around 40%, versus about 50% irradiated. In blood, top tumor clones expanded by 2 weeks, shrinking by 4.

As concerns this clone: Its antigen is unknown.

The assay was immunoSEQ multiplex PCR, and TCRdb's table has in-frame clones only and misses some. The table has roughly 23,000 clones, 40% to 55% seen once. CDR3 length: 12 residues. CDR1 is MNHEY, CDR2 SMNVEV, per germline (reference sequence). Trimming removed 6 bases from V and 5 bases from J, with 10 bases in between. The treatment denotes: 15 Gy SBRT to primary tumor, nephrectomy 4 weeks later. Nephrectomy followed 15 Gy stereotactic body radiation by 4 weeks. V is TRBV27 and J is TRBJ1-1; D is possibly TRBD1 (5 bases). This TCR was recovered from a woman aged 45 to 65 with renal cell carcinoma. Sample: tumor tissue, taken from a patient whose treatment included radiotherapy and nephrectomy. As DNA, the CDR3 is TGTGCCAGCAGCCGGGACGGAACTGAAGCTTTCTTT. Amino acid sequence: CASSRDGTEAFF.